A selection of T cell receptor beta chains follows, all from one sample in a study of post-analysis software for immune sequencing data. TCRdb recomputed calls from the PCR reads with MiXCR, one row per CDR3 protein. The profile covers 820,000 or so distinct CDR3 sequences, with about 53% appearing a single time and about 4.8% taken by the ten largest. What was sequenced was blood. Receptor source: a girl under 18 with multiple sclerosis. Both conserved end residues are trimmed from each CDR3.

j_call v_call cdr3_aa
TRBJ2-5 TRBV2 ASSVAGEQY
TRBJ2-3 TRBV6-4 ASSDATTDTQY
TRBJ1-1 TRBV20-1 SARERDRNTEAF
TRBJ2-7 TRBV11-2 ASSPEVGAAYEQY
TRBJ2-7 TRBV7-6 ASSLVPGVGSYEQY
TRBJ1-2 TRBV27 ASSLGPSWDGYT
TRBJ2-7 TRBV29-1 SVLSYYEQY
TRBJ2-1 TRBV7-9 ASSSTGGPSDEQF
TRBJ1-1 TRBV7-2 ASSGRNTEAF
TRBJ1-2 TRBV5-1 ASSGQPSNYGYT
TRBJ2-7 TRBV29-1 SVEGSSGTPFEQY
TRBJ2-5 TRBV29-1 SVEDLGKQY
TRBJ2-7 TRBV7-7 ASSLGGAGESYEQY
TRBJ2-1 TRBV12-3/TRBV12-4 ASSLGSGRAGNEQF
TRBJ2-5 TRBV6-5 ASSYGVSGETQY
TRBJ2-1 TRBV11-2 ASSLERGGFHEQF
TRBJ2-1 TRBV2 ASSWFHTESGTDYNEQF
TRBJ2-3 TRBV5-1 ASSLARLAGVSVDTQY
TRBJ2-5 TRBV29-1 SVAGAGGETQY
TRBJ2-1 TRBV4-2 ASNQQGTSGRYYNEQF
- TRBV9 ASSVGPGVKETQY
TRBJ2-4 TRBV20-1 SARPPGGKHTSKNIQY
TRBJ2-3 TRBV30 AWTGGGDTQY
TRBJ2-7 TRBV5-1 ASSVSVVGSSYEQY
TRBJ2-1 TRBV7-3 ASSPGVGGWGEQF
TRBJ2-3 TRBV7-9 ASSLEGTRVGTDTQY
TRBJ1-4 TRBV20-1 SARDGGIGEKLF
TRBJ1-5 TRBV12-3/TRBV12-4 ASSFAGGQPQH
TRBJ2-5 TRBV6-6 ASSPSETQY
TRBJ1-2 TRBV3-1 ASSQTDRAGGYT
TRBJ2-3 TRBV29-1 SAPPQITSGSTDTQY
TRBJ2-5 TRBV6-5 ASSQGDKETQY